The 23 T cell receptor beta chains below all came from one sample that was sequenced in a study of blood T cell repertoires in COVID-19. Produced via immunoSEQ multiplex PCR; TCRdb's table is partial and in-frame only. The repertoire has 120,000 or so clones, around 90% of them found once; the top ten carry roughly 4.9%. Sequencing was performed on peripheral blood. All receptors come from a human donor in a cohort sampled during active COVID-19.

The chain combines TRBV2 with TRBJ2-4, with D perhaps matching TRBD2 (6 bases). Germline CDR1 and CDR2: SNHLY and FYNNEI. The CDR3 length is 16 residues. V was shortened by 4 bases and J by 2 bases, with 15 bases between the two germline ends. The DNA for the CDR3 is TGTGCCAGCAGTGGGGATCGTGCGGGGACCAAAAACATTCAGTACTTC. The encoded protein is CASSGDRAGTKNIQYF. The full variable domain, with the rest looked up from reference TRBV2 and TRBJ2-4, is EPEVTQTPSHQVTQMGQEVILRCVPISNHLYFYWYRQILGQKVEFLVSFYNNEISEKSEIFDDQFSVERPDGSNFTLKIRSTKLEDSAMYFCASSGDRAGTKNIQYFGAGTRLSVL.

The chain has TRBV4-1 and TRBJ2-7; TRBD1 aligns across 8 bases. The CDR3 is 13 amino acids. Per the germline V gene, CDR1 is MGHRA and CDR2 is YSYEKL. V was pared by 3 bases and J by 6 bases, with 4 bases of the junction left unmatched. The CDR3 region is CASSQRQGSEQYF. In DNA, the CDR3 is TGCGCCAGCAGCCAGCGACAGGGGTCCGAGCAGTACTTC.

This clone was found once. The chain has TRBV9 and TRBJ1-1; 8 bases are shared with TRBD1. Trimming removed 4 bases from V and 5 bases from J; junction bases left unmatched: 7. Germline-derived CDR1 and CDR2 are SGDLS and YYNGEE. The CDR3 loop spans 14 amino acids. Here the CDR3 reads CASSPNRGRTEAFF. The CDR3 DNA reads TGTGCCAGCAGCCCCAACAGGGGGAGGACTGAAGCTTTCTTT.

This clone was seen a single time. The gene calls are TRBV6-5 and TRBJ1-6; 7 bases align to TRBD1. After removal of 2 bases from V and 8 bases from J, the junction contained 9 bases not matched to a gene. This CDR3 contains 16 residues. Germline CDR1 is MNHEY and CDR2 is SVGAGI. DNA of the CDR3: TGTGCCAGCAGTTACCTAAGAACAGGGGACCATTCACCCCTCCACTTT. Translated, it gives CASSYLRTGDHSPLHF.

The DNA of the CDR3 is TGCAGTGCTAGTTCTCCTAGCAAGTGGGACGAGCAGTACTTC. This encodes CSASSPSKWDEQYF. The genes are TRBV20-1 and TRBJ2-7; tentative D call: TRBD2 (5 bases). V was shortened by 3 bases and J by 5 bases, with 17 bases between the two germline ends. CDR1 and CDR2 (germline): DFQATT, SNEGSKA (reference sequence). The CDR3 extends over 14 amino acids.

The chain carries TRBV29-1 and TRBJ2-1, with 11 bases aligning to TRBD1. CDR1 is SQVTM and CDR2 is ANQGSEA in the germline V gene. Unmatched junction bases numbered 5, after V lost 3 bases and J lost 4 bases. The CDR3 runs to 15 residues. This CDR3 is CSVEFGTGGYNEQFF. In DNA, the CDR3 is TGCAGCGTTGAGTTTGGGACAGGGGGTTACAATGAGCAGTTCTTC.

This clone has a single count. This chain joins TRBV19 and TRBJ1-5; 7 nucleotides match TRBD1. CDR3 size: 13 residues. Looked up from germline, CDR1 is LNHDA and CDR2 is SQIVND (reference sequence). V lost 9 bases, J lost 5 bases, and 7 bases stayed unmatched. In DNA, the CDR3 is TGTGCCAGCGAAGCGGACAGGTATCAGCCCCAGCATTTT. Protein product: CASEADRYQPQHF. Based on the CDR3 plus reference TRBV19 and TRBJ1-5, the full variable domain is DGGITQSPKYLFRKEGQNVTLSCEQNLNHDAMYWYRQDPGQGLRLIYYSQIVNDFQKGDIAEGYSVSREKKESFPLTVTSAQKNPTAFYLCASEADRYQPQHFGDGTRLSIL.

The CDR3 spells CASSGDMMNTEAFF. The CDR3, as DNA: TGTGCCAGCAGCGGGGACATGATGAACACTGAAGCTTTCTTT. The gene calls are TRBV9 and TRBJ1-1; a weak D match, TRBD1 (6 bases). The CDR3 has 14 amino acids. Germline loops: CDR1 SGDLS, CDR2 YYNGEE. Trimming stripped 3 bases from V and 0 bases from J, with 9 bases between.

The CDR3 DNA is TGCAGCGTGTTAGGACTAGCGGCCCTATCCTACAATGAGCAGTTCTTC. Translated: CSVLGLAALSYNEQFF. The V call is TRBV29-1, the J call TRBJ2-1, with 10 bases fitting TRBD2. The CDR3 consists of 16 residues. CDR1 is SQVTM, CDR2 ANQGSEA, per germline. Trimming cost V 6 bases and J 1 base; bases outside gene matches: 9.

V and J are TRBV4-1 and TRBJ2-1; TRBD2 matches 16 bases. The CDR3 extends over 17 amino acids. V trimming: 1 base; J trimming: 6 bases; junction bases outside the gene matches: 3. CDR1 and CDR2 from the germline V gene are MGHRA and YSYEKL. This CDR3 reads CASSQAGTSGGANEQFF. The DNA for the CDR3 is TGCGCCAGCAGCCAAGCCGGGACTAGCGGGGGGGCCAATGAGCAGTTCTTC.

This chain connects TRBV19 to TRBJ1-1; no firm D call. In germline, CDR1 is LNHDA, CDR2 SQIVND (reference sequence). The length of the CDR3 is 16 residues. Trimming left V 4 bases short and J 4 bases short, with 19 bases between. As DNA, the CDR3 is TGTGCCAGTAGTACTGCACGGAGGTCCTTTGTCACTGAAGCTTTCTTT. As protein: CASSTARRSFVTEAFF.

The chain couples TRBV11-3 to TRBJ1-3; 8 positions agree with TRBD1. The germline CDR1 and CDR2 sequences are SGHNT and YENEEA. This CDR3 comprises 16 residues. Trimming at V came to 5 bases and at J to 3 bases, leaving 9 bases not matched to a gene. The CDR3 nucleotides are TGTGCCAGCAGCCCCGGACAGGGCCAAGTTGGAAACACCATATATTTT. As protein: CASSPGQGQVGNTIYF.

The J gene is TRBJ1-5, the V gene TRBV24-1, with D perhaps matching TRBD1 (5 bases). The V gene's germline CDR1 is KGHDR and CDR2 SFDVKD. Deletions cut 5 bases from V and 4 bases from J, with 11 bases between. The CDR3 runs to 14 residues. The CDR3 is CATSAYRSNQPQHF. The DNA of the CDR3 is TGTGCCACCAGTGCCTACAGGTCAAATCAGCCCCAGCATTTT.

The gene calls are TRBV27 and TRBJ1-1, with a weak D call TRBD1 (5 bases). CDR1 and CDR2 from the germline V gene are MNHEY and SMNVEV (reference sequence). Trimming shortened V by 0 bases and J by 4 bases, and 21 bases separated the two germline ends. The CDR3 is 18 residues long. The CDR3 is CASSLSPFQGTRTTEAFF. The CDR3 nucleotides read TGTGCCAGCAGTTTATCCCCTTTTCAGGGTACCAGGACCACTGAAGCTTTCTTT.

This rearrangement joins TRBV29-1 to TRBJ2-5; D is possibly TRBD2 (6 bases). The CDR3 totals 15 residues. Trimming shortened V by 0 bases and J by 5 bases, and 16 bases separated the two germline ends. The germline V gene encodes CDR1 SQVTM and CDR2 ANQGSEA. The CDR3 is CSVEDLRSGFETQYF. The CDR3 DNA reads as TGCAGCGTTGAAGATCTACGGAGCGGGTTCGAGACCCAGTACTTC.

The chain uses TRBV5-1 and TRBJ1-3; possibly TRBD1 for D (6 bases). This CDR3 has 17 amino acids. Trimming pared 0 bases from V and 3 bases from J, leaving 16 bases between. The germline gives CDR1 SGHRS, CDR2 YFSETQ. This CDR3 is CASSLGSGGVVGNTIYF. CDR3 nucleotide sequence: TGCGCCAGCAGCTTGGGTTCGGGGGGCGTAGTTGGAAACACCATATATTTT.

The chain combines TRBV2 with TRBJ2-1; D is possibly TRBD1 (6 bases). Trimming left V 4 bases short and J 1 base short, with 11 bases between. The CDR3 consists of 15 residues. Germline lookup yields CDR1 SNHLY and CDR2 FYNNEI. CDR3 DNA: TGTGCCAGCAGTGGGGGGCAAGCATCCTACAATGAGCAGTTCTTC. Translation gives CASSGGQASYNEQFF.

The chain recombines TRBV7-2 with TRBJ1-1; a possible D gene is TRBD1 (6 bases). CDR3 length equals 14 residues. In germline, CDR1 is SGHTA, CDR2 FQGNSA. The V and J ends lost 4 bases and 7 bases respectively, with 16 bases between them. The CDR3 coding sequence is TGTGCCAGCAGCTCGTTACAGGGCAACGGTGAAGCTTTCTTT. This sequence encodes CASSSLQGNGEAFF.

This clone was counted only a few times. The DNA is omitted, as the CDR3 cannot be located on it reliably, and the CDR3 follows TCRdb's listing. The chain is built from TRBV21-1 and TRBJ2-7; TRBD2, the table's D call, lacks a check against the DNA. TRBV21-1 is shown as a pseudogene. Ends included, the CDR3 has 15 residues. This CDR3 reads CARGTVGRGSYEQYF.

V usage is TRBV11-1 and J usage is TRBJ2-7; D may be TRBD2 (6 bases). From germline, CDR1 is SGHAT and CDR2 FQDESV (reference sequence). Deletions cut 5 bases from V and 1 base from J, with 18 bases between. The CDR3 runs 16 residues. The CDR3 DNA follows: TGTGCCAGCAGCCCCCCTCGTGCGGGACCATCCTACGAGCAGTACTTC. This gives the protein CASSPPRAGPSYEQYF.

This rearrangement joins TRBV30 to TRBJ1-2; the match to TRBD1 covers 10 bases. Germline V gene lookup returns CDR1 GTSNPN and CDR2 SVGIG (reference sequence). The CDR3 totals 14 residues. The V and J ends lost 5 bases and 7 bases, in that order; junction bases with no gene match: 10. This chain's CDR3 is CAWGSGTGASGYTF. CDR3 in DNA: TGTGCCTGGGGGTCCGGGACAGGGGCCTCTGGCTACACCTTC.

The chain recombines TRBV30 with TRBJ2-3; the match to TRBD2 covers 12 bases. V was clipped by 1 base and J by 3 bases; unmatched bases: 5. The CDR3 runs to 16 residues. Germline V lookup: CDR1 GTSNPN, CDR2 SVGIG (reference sequence). The CDR3 bases are TGTGCCTGGAGTGGACTAGCGGGAGTTGGTACAGATACGCAGTATTTT. Its translation is CAWSGLAGVGTDTQYF.

The V gene is TRBV19, the J gene TRBJ1-2; D gene uncertain. The CDR3 loop spans 13 amino acids. V lost 6 bases to trimming and J lost 1 base, with 9 bases between them. Germline values: CDR1 LNHDA, CDR2 SQIVND (reference sequence). CDR3 sequence: CASSLSSNYGYTF. The CDR3 nucleotides read TGTGCCAGTAGCCTATCGAGTAACTATGGCTACACCTTC.